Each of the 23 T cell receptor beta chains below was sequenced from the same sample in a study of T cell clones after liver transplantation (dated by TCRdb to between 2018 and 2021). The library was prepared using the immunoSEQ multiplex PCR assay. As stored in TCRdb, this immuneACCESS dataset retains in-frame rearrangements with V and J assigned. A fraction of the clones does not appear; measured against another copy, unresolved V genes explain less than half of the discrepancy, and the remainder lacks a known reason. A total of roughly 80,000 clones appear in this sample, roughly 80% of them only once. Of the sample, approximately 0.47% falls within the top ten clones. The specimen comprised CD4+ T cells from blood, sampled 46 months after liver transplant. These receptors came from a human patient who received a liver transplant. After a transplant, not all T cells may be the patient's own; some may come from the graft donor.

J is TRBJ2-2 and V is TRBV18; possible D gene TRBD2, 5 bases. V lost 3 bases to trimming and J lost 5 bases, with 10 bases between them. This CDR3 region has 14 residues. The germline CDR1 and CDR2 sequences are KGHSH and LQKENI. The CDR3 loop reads CASSPLTGTGELFF. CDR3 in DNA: TGTGCCAGCTCACCCCTAACGGGGACCGGGGAGCTGTTTTTT.

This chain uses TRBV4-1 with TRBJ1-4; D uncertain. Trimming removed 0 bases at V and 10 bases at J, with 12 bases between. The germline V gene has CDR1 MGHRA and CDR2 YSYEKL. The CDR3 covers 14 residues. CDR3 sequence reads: CASSQDWGGRKLFF. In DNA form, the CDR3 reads TGCGCCAGCAGCCAAGATTGGGGAGGGAGAAAACTGTTTTTT.

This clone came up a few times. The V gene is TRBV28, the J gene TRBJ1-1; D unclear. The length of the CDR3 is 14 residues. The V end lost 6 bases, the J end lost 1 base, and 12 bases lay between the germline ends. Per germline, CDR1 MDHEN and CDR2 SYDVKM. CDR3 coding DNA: TGTGCCAGCAGATTCCCGGGTGGGAACACTGAAGCTTTCTTT. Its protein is CASRFPGGNTEAFF.

CDR3 protein: CASLKLADTQYF. CDR3 coding DNA: TGTGCCAGCCTTAAACTGGCGGATACGCAGTATTTT. This chain uses TRBV7-9 with TRBJ2-3, with D unresolved. This CDR3 is built from 12 residues. Trimming took 8 bases from V and 6 from J, leaving 12 bases between them. Per the germline V gene, CDR1 is SEHNR and CDR2 is FQNEAQ (reference sequence).

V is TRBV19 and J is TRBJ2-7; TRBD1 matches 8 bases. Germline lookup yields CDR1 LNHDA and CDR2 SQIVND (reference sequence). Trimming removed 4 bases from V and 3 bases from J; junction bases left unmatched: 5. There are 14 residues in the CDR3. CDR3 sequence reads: CASSRQGQGYEQYF. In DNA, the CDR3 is TGTGCCAGTAGTAGACAGGGGCAAGGCTACGAGCAGTACTTC.

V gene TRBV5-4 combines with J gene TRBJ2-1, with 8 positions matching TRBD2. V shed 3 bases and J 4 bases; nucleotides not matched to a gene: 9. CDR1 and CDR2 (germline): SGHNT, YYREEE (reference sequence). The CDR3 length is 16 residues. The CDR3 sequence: CASSSSSGLTYNEQFF. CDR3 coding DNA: TGTGCCAGCAGCTCCTCTAGCGGGCTTACGTACAATGAGCAGTTCTTC.

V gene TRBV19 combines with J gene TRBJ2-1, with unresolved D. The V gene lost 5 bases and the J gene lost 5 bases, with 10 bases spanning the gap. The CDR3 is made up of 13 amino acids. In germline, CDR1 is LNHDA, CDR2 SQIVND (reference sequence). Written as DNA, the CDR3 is TGTGCCAGTAGTCGAAGTATCAACAATGAGCAGTTCTTC. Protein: CASSRSINNEQFF.

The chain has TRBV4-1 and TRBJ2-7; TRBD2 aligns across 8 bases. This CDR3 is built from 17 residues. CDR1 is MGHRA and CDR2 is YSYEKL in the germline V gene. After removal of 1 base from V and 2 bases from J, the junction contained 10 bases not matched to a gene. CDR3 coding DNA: TGCGCCAGCAGCCAAGGGTCCTTTAGCGGGGCCCCCTACGAGCAGTACTTC. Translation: CASSQGSFSGAPYEQYF.

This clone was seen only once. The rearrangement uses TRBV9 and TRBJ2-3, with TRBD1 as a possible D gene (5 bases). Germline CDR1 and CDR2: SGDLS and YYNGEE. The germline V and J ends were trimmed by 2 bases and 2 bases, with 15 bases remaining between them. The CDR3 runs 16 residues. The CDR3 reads CASSVGHNGVTDTQYF. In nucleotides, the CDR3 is TGTGCCAGCAGCGTTGGACACAATGGGGTCACAGATACGCAGTATTTT.

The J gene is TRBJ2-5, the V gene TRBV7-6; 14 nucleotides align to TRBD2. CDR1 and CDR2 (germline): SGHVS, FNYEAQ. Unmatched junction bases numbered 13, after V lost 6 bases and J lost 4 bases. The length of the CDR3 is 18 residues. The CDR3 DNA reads TGTGCCAGCAGTTTTGCAACCGGGACTAGCGGGAGAGGAGAGACCCAGTACTTC. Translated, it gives CASSFATGTSGRGETQYF. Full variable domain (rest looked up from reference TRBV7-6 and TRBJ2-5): GAGVSQSPRYKVTKRGQDVALRCDPISGHVSLYWYRQALGQGPEFLTYFNYEAQQDKSGLPNDRFSAERPEGSISTLTIQRTEQRDSAMYRCASSFATGTSGRGETQYFGPGTRLLVL.

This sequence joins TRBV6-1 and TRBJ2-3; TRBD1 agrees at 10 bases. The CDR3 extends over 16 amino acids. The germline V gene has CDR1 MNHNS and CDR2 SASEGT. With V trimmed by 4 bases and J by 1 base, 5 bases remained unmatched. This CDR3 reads CASSADRGRGTDTQYF. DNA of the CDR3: TGTGCCAGCAGTGCTGACAGGGGGCGAGGCACAGATACGCAGTATTTT.

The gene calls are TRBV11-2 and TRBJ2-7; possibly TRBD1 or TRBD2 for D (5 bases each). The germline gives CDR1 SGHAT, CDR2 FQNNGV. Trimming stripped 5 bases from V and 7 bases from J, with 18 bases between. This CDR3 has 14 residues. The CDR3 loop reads CASSPGTGAREQYF. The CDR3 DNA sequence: TGTGCCAGCAGCCCAGGGACCGGGGCTAGGGAGCAGTACTTC. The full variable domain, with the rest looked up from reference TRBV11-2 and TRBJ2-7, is EAGVAQSPRYKIIEKRQSVAFWCNPISGHATLYWYQQILGQGPKLLIQFQNNGVVDDSQLPKDRFSAERLKGVDSTLKIQPAKLEDSAVYLCASSPGTGAREQYFGPGTRLTVT.

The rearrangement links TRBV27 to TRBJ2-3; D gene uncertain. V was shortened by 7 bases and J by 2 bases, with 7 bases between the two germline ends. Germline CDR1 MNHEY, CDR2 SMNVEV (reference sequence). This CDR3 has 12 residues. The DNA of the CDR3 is TGTGCCAGCAAAAAGAACACAGATACGCAGTATTTT. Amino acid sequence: CASKKNTDTQYF.

The chain's CDR3 is CASSPGEIQETQYF. CDR3 nucleotides: TGTGCCAGCTCACCCGGAGAGATTCAAGAGACCCAGTACTTC. The rearrangement joins TRBV18 to TRBJ2-5; D uncertain. V was pared by 3 bases and J by 2 bases, with 10 bases between. Germline lookup yields CDR1 KGHSH and CDR2 LQKENI. This CDR3 has 14 residues.

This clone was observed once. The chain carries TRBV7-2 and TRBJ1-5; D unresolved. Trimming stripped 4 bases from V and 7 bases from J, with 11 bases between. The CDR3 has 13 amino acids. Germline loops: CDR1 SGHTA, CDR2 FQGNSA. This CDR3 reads CASSSTDFQPQHF. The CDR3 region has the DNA TGTGCCAGCAGCTCGACGGACTTCCAGCCCCAGCATTTT.

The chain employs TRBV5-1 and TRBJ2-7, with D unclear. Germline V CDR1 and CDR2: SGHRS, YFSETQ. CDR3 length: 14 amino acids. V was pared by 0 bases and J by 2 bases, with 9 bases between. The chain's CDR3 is CASSLGTATYEQYF. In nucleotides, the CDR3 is TGCGCCAGCAGCTTGGGTACAGCAACCTACGAGCAGTACTTC.

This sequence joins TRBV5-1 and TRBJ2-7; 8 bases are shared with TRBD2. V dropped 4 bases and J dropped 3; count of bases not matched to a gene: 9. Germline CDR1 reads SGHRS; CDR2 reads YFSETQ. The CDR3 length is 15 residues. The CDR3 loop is CASSPDGGRLYEQYF. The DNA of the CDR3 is TGCGCCAGCAGCCCGGACGGCGGGAGGCTCTACGAGCAGTACTTC.

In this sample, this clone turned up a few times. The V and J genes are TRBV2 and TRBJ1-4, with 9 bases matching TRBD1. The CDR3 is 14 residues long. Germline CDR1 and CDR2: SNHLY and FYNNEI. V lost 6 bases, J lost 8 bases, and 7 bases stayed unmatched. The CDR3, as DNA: TGTGCCAGCAGGGCGACAGGGGGATGGGAAAAACTGTTTTTT. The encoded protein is CASRATGGWEKLFF.

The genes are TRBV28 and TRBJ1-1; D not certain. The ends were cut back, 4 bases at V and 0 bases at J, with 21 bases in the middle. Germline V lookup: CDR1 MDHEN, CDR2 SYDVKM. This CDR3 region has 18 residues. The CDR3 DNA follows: TGTGCCAGCAGTTCCGGACGGGCCCGGTGGTCTTTGAACACTGAAGCTTTCTTT. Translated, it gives CASSSGRARWSLNTEAFF.

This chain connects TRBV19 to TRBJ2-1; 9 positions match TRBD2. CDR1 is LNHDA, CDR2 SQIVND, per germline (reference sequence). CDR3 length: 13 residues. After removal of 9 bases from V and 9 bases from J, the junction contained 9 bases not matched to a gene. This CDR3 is CASSSGVRGEQFF. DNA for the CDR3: TGTGCCAGCTCTAGCGGGGTGAGGGGTGAGCAGTTCTTC.

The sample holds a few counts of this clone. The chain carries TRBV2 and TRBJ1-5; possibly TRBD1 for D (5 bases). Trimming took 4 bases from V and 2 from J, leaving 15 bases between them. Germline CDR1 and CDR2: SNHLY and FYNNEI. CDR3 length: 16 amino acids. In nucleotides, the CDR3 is TGTGCCAGCAGTGTTGCCAGGGCCAAGGGCAATCAGCCCCAGCATTTT. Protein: CASSVARAKGNQPQHF.

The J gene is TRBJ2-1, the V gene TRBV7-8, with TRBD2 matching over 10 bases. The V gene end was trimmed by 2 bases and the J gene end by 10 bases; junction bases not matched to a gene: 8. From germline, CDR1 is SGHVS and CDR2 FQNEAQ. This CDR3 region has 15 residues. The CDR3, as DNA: TGTGCCAGCAGCTTAACAAGCGGGAGGGCCGAAGAGCAGTTCTTC. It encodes CASSLTSGRAEEQFF.

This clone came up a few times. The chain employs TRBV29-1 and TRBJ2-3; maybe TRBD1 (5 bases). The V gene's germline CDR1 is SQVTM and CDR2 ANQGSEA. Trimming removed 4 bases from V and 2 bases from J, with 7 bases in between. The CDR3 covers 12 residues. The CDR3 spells CSVVGDTDTQYF. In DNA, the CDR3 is TGCAGCGTTGTAGGGGACACAGATACGCAGTATTTT.